Each of the 22 T cell receptor beta chains below was sequenced from the same sample in a study of T-cell reconstitution after alpha-beta-depleted transplantation in children. The TCRbeta library was prepared with unique molecular identifiers. TCRdb reprocessed the PCR reads with MiXCR, giving one entry per CDR3 protein. Among some 640,000 distinct CDR3 sequences listed, approximately 16% were seen once. Here the sequenced sample was PBMCs from the stem cell graft donor, taken from the stem cell graft. The receptors were gathered from a human donor who donated a stem cell graft to a child with acute myeloid leukemia.

The V and J genes are TRBV12-3 or TRBV12-4 and TRBJ2-3; no definite D call. CDR3 length: 16 residues. V was clipped by 4 bases and J by 1 base, with 15 bases between them. The CDR3 protein is CASSSRGSVGTDTQYF. CDR3 DNA: TGTGCCAGCAGTTCCCGTGGCTCAGTTGGCACAGATACGCAGTATTTT.

At least ten counts were recorded for this clonotype. The chain combines TRBV29-1 with TRBJ1-1; no clear D. Germline V gene sequence: CDR1 SQVTM, CDR2 ANQGSEA. The CDR3 length is 13 residues. V lost 3 bases, J lost 10 bases, and 18 bases lay in between. CDR3 bases: TGCAGCGTTGACCCGGAGACGGAAGAGGGAGCTTTCTTT. Translation gives CSVDPETEEGAFF.

This clonotype was seen ten or more times. The V call is TRBV25-1, the J call TRBJ2-1; 7 nucleotides line up with TRBD2. The CDR3 has 16 residues. Germline values: CDR1 MGHDK, CDR2 SYGVNS. V was clipped by 4 bases and J by 0 bases; unmatched bases: 6. The CDR3 DNA reads TGTGCCAGCAGTGTAACTAGCGAGGGCTCCTACAATGAGCAGTTCTTC. It yields the protein CASSVTSEGSYNEQFF.

In regard to this clonotype: The junction and the germline gene differ at one end; a read error may be behind it. The V and J genes are TRBV7-2 and TRBJ2-7; D not certain. This CDR3 spans 16 amino acids. In germline, CDR1 is SGHTA, CDR2 FQGNSA. The DNA of the CDR3 is TGTGCCAGCACCTTACATGGTCTTGGACCTTCCTACGAGCAGTACTTC. It yields the protein CASTLHGLGPSYEQYF.

This clonotype was counted a few times. The rearrangement links TRBV11-2 to TRBJ2-3; maybe TRBD2 (5 bases). The CDR3 runs 14 residues. Germline lookup yields CDR1 SGHAT and CDR2 FQNNGV. The ends were cut back, 2 bases at V and 4 bases at J, with 10 bases in the middle. The CDR3 protein is CASSLLLGSDTQYF. For the CDR3, the DNA is TGTGCCAGCAGCTTATTACTAGGGTCAGATACGCAGTATTTT.

The CDR3 DNA reads TGTGCCAGCAGCCAAAACTTAGATACGCAGTATTTT. Encoded protein: CASSQNLDTQYF. This rearrangement joins TRBV3-1 to TRBJ2-3, with unresolved D. Trimming removed 2 bases at V and 5 bases at J, with 5 bases between. Germline V CDR1 and CDR2: LGHDT, YNNKEL (reference sequence). This CDR3 has 12 amino acids.

This clonotype was counted many times. The CDR3 sequence: CSVVRRGDYNEQFF. The CDR3 DNA reads TGCAGCGTTGTGCGAAGGGGGGATTACAATGAGCAGTTCTTC. This chain joins TRBV29-1 and TRBJ2-1; D may correspond to TRBD1 or TRBD2 (6 bases each). V was shortened by 4 bases and J by 4 bases, with 14 bases between the two germline ends. This CDR3 comprises 14 residues. Per the germline V gene, CDR1 is SQVTM and CDR2 is ANQGSEA.

Ten or more counts support this clonotype. This chain joins TRBV20-1 and TRBJ2-5, with D unresolved. Germline V gene lookup returns CDR1 DFQATT and CDR2 SNEGSKA (reference sequence). This CDR3 is built from 12 residues. V dropped 5 bases and J dropped 4 bases, with 11 bases sitting between them. CDR3 DNA sequence: TGCAGTGCTTCCCGGGCCATAGAGACCCAGTACTTC. Amino acids: CSASRAIETQYF.

This clonotype has ten or more counts. This sequence joins TRBV20-1 and TRBJ1-1; D not certain. The CDR3 extends over 13 amino acids. Trimming took off 0 bases at V and 2 bases at J, with 7 bases between the two ends. From germline, CDR1 is DFQATT and CDR2 SNEGSKA (reference sequence). Here the CDR3 DNA reads TGCAGTGCTAGAGATCAGCCTAACACTGAAGCTTTCTTT. Protein sequence: CSARDQPNTEAFF.

The V call is TRBV7-2, the J call TRBJ2-3; 9 bases are shared with TRBD1. The germline gives CDR1 SGHTA, CDR2 FQGNSA. The CDR3 is 14 amino acids. J lost 5 bases, V lost 5 bases, and 5 bases had no gene match. This chain's CDR3 is CASSPDRGRDTQYF. The CDR3 bases are TGTGCCAGCAGCCCCGACAGGGGGAGAGATACGCAGTATTTT.

In this sample, this clonotype turned up many times. The CDR3 sequence: CASSLAGRGNQPQHF. The CDR3 DNA reads TGTGCCAGCAGCTTAGCGGGCCGAGGCAATCAGCCCCAGCATTTT. V and J are TRBV7-9 and TRBJ1-5, with D unresolved. Germline V gene lookup returns CDR1 SEHNR and CDR2 FQNEAQ (reference sequence). Deletions cut 0 bases from V and 2 bases from J, with 8 bases between. The CDR3 contains 15 residues.

This clonotype was counted a few times. This rearrangement joins TRBV5-1 to TRBJ2-1; a weak D match, TRBD2 (5 bases). This CDR3 has 15 amino acids. Germline loops: CDR1 SGHRS, CDR2 YFSETQ. V gave up 4 bases and J gave up 10 bases, with 21 bases separating them. The CDR3 DNA follows: TGCGCCAGCAGCACTGGCCGAGGGTTCCAGAACGAGCAGTTCTTC. Protein product: CASSTGRGFQNEQFF.

V and J are TRBV18 and TRBJ2-5; D call uncertain. Between the trimmed V and J ends, which lost 6 bases and 3 bases, there was a span of 11 bases. Germline CDR1 and CDR2: KGHSH and LQKENI. The CDR3 covers 13 residues. The CDR3 region is CASSQTQEETQYF. Here the CDR3 DNA reads TGTGCCAGCTCTCAAACCCAGGAAGAGACCCAGTACTTC.

In its sample, this clonotype was seen a few times. The chain links TRBV12-3 or TRBV12-4 to TRBJ1-1; 10 bases match TRBD1. This CDR3 contains 15 residues. V was clipped by 4 bases and J by 5 bases; unmatched bases: 7. DNA for the CDR3: TGTGCCAGCAGTTCATCCCCGGGACAGGGGACTGAAGCTTTCTTT. It yields the protein CASSSSPGQGTEAFF.

The chain uses TRBV29-1 and TRBJ2-3; 7 bases fit TRBD2. The CDR3 extends over 12 amino acids. Looked up from germline, CDR1 is SQVTM and CDR2 is ANQGSEA. Germline trimming cut 6 bases from V and 2 bases from J; bases unmatched to any gene: 2. For the CDR3, the DNA is TGCAGCGTGGGACTAAACACAGATACGCAGTATTTT. Translated, it gives CSVGLNTDTQYF.

The sample holds many counts of this clonotype. CDR3 amino acids: CASSMTGAPSYNEQFF. The CDR3 DNA reads as TGTGCCAGCAGCATGACAGGGGCTCCCTCCTACAATGAGCAGTTCTTC. The rearrangement joins TRBV7-2 to TRBJ2-1; 8 positions agree with TRBD1. The germline V gene has CDR1 SGHTA and CDR2 FQGNSA. This CDR3 has 16 residues. V shed 5 bases and J 0 bases; nucleotides not matched to a gene: 6.

There are many counts of this clonotype. The chain has TRBV20-1 and TRBJ1-2; perhaps TRBD1 as D (5 bases). The CDR3 contains 14 residues. The germline V gene encodes CDR1 DFQATT and CDR2 SNEGSKA (reference sequence). The V gene lost 6 bases and the J gene lost 1 base, with 15 bases spanning the gap. CDR3 residues: CSAQTWDYNYGYTF. The CDR3 DNA reads as TGCAGTGCCCAGACCTGGGACTATAACTATGGCTACACCTTC.

This clonotype was counted ten times or more. This chain connects TRBV20-1 to TRBJ2-3; D gene unclear. V lost 7 bases, J lost 0 bases, and 8 bases lay in between. Germline V CDR1 and CDR2: DFQATT, SNEGSKA (reference sequence). This CDR3 has 12 amino acids. CDR3 amino acids: CSGGFSTDTQYF. The DNA of the CDR3 is TGCAGTGGTGGATTTAGCACAGATACGCAGTATTTT.

This clonotype was picked up many times. The genes are TRBV20-1 and TRBJ2-7; 8 nucleotides agree with TRBD1. The CDR3 sequence is 14 residues long. With V trimmed by 2 bases and J by 5 bases, 8 bases remained unmatched. Germline V lookup: CDR1 DFQATT, CDR2 SNEGSKA (reference sequence). Written as DNA, the CDR3 is TGCAGTGCTAGAAGGCAGGGGGCTAAAGACGAGCAGTACGTC. Translation: CSARRQGAKDEQYV.

This clonotype was picked up many times. The gene calls are TRBV7-8 and TRBJ2-1, with D maybe TRBD2 (6 bases). The CDR3 spans 11 residues. Per germline, CDR1 SGHVS and CDR2 FQNEAQ. Deletions cut 4 bases from V and 13 bases from J, with 11 bases between. CDR3 DNA: TGTGCCAGCAGCTGGCGGGGTGGTCAGTTCTTC. Its protein product is CASSWRGGQFF.

This clonotype was found a few times. This is likely a read error, given that the CDR3 carries no conserved phenylalanine or tryptophan at its end. The chain has TRBV5-1 and TRBJ2-6; no clear D gene. This CDR3 has 16 amino acids. Germline lookup yields CDR1 SGHRS and CDR2 YFSETQ. The V end was cut by 3 bases, the J end by 0 bases, with 10 bases between. The CDR3 nucleotides are TGCGCCAGCAGCTCCGACCGGTTCTCTGGGGCCAACGTCCTGACTCTC. It codes for CASSSDRFSGANVLTL.

In this sample, this clonotype turned up a few times. The rearrangement joins TRBV6-1 to TRBJ2-4, with 15 bases matching TRBD2. CDR3 length: 19 amino acids. Germline loops: CDR1 MNHNS, CDR2 SASEGT. The junction had 6 bases not matched to a gene; V was cut back by 3 bases and J by 0 bases. CDR3 sequence: CASSEQGLAGGLAKNIQYF. The CDR3, as DNA: TGTGCCAGCAGTGAGCAGGGACTAGCGGGGGGCCTAGCCAAAAACATTCAGTACTTC.